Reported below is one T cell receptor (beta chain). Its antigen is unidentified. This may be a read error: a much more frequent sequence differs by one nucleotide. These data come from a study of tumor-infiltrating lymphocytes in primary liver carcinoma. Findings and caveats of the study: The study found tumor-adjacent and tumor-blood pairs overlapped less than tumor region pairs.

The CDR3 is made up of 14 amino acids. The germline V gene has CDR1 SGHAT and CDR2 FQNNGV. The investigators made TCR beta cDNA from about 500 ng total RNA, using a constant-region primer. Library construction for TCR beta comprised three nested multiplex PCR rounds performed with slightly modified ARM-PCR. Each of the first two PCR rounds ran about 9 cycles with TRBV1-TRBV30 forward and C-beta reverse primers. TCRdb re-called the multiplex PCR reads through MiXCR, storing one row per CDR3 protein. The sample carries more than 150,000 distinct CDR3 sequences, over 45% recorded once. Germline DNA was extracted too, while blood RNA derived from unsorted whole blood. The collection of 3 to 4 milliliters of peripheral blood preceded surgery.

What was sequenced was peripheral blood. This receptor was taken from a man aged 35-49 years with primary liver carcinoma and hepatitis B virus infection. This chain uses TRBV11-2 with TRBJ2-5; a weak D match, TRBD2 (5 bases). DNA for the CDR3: TGTGCCAACAGCCCGAGGACTGTACAAGAGACCCAGTACTTC. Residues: CANSPRTVQETQYF.